A single sample is the source of the 31 T cell receptor beta chains below, sequenced in a study of T-cell memory formation after mild COVID-19. TCRdb independently ran MiXCR on the 5' RACE reads; one entry per CDR3 protein. The sample consists of a few hundred thousand distinct CDR3 sequences, about 16% of them appearing once. Sequenced input: PBMCs or a T cell subset sorted from them (not recorded which). The receptors here all came from a man aged 18 to 29 who had mild COVID-19 (a few samples of this study predate the infection). Cell type and time point are not known.

This clonotype was recorded a few times. The rearrangement joins TRBV4-1 to TRBJ2-3; 13 bases line up with TRBD2. V lost 3 bases to trimming and J lost 0 bases; unmatched junction nucleotides: 6. CDR1 is MGHRA and CDR2 is YSYEKL in the germline V gene. This CDR3 has 18 amino acids. The CDR3 nucleotides are TGCGCCAGCAGCCACGGACTAGCGGGGGTCGCCAGCACAGATACGCAGTATTTT. Its protein is CASSHGLAGVASTDTQYF.

V is TRBV9 and J is TRBJ1-2; a weak D match, TRBD1 (5 bases). The germline gives CDR1 SGDLS, CDR2 YYNGEE. Trimming left V 3 bases short and J 4 bases short, with 10 bases between. The CDR3 is 13 amino acids. The CDR3 here is CASSAGELYGYTF. The CDR3 DNA reads as TGTGCCAGCAGCGCGGGGGAACTCTATGGCTACACCTTC. The complete variable domain, with remaining parts taken from reference TRBV9 and TRBJ1-2, reads DSGVTQTPKHLITATGQRVTLRCSPRSGDLSVYWYQQSLDQGLQFLIQYYNGEERAKGNILERFSAQQFPDLHSELNLSSLELGDSALYFCASSAGELYGYTFGSGTRLTVV.

V and J are TRBV28 and TRBJ2-7; no reliable D call. CDR3 length equals 11 residues. Germline CDR1 MDHEN, CDR2 SYDVKM. Between the trimmed V and J ends, which lost 5 bases and 6 bases, there was a span of 8 bases. CDR3 DNA sequence: TGTGCCAGCAGTGGACGTTTCGAGCAGTACGTC. It codes for CASSGRFEQYV.

This clonotype came up many times. The chain uses TRBV3-1 and TRBJ1-2; no clear D. Trimming shortened V by 4 bases and J by 7 bases, and 13 bases separated the two germline ends. This CDR3 has 13 amino acids. CDR1 and CDR2 (germline): LGHDT, YNNKEL (reference sequence). CDR3: CASSLSDLSGYTF. The CDR3 region has the DNA TGTGCCAGCAGCCTCTCGGACCTCTCTGGCTACACCTTC.

This clonotype was recorded a few times. The chain recombines TRBV6-5 with TRBJ1-4, with D tentatively TRBD1 (6 bases). Germline values: CDR1 MNHEY, CDR2 SVGAGI. V lost 6 bases, J lost 2 bases, and 13 bases lay in between. The CDR3 totals 15 residues. The CDR3 sequence is CASSRQEGTNEKLFF. CDR3 nucleotide sequence: TGTGCCAGCAGCCGACAGGAGGGGACTAATGAAAAACTGTTTTTT.

This clonotype has a handful of counts. V and J are TRBV4-1 and TRBJ2-3; TRBD2 might be the D (5 bases). CDR3 length: 16 amino acids. Germline V CDR1 and CDR2: MGHRA, YSYEKL. V dropped 4 bases and J dropped 2 bases, with 16 bases sitting between them. This CDR3 reads CASSRRPLQSTDTQYF. The CDR3 DNA follows: TGCGCCAGCAGCCGGAGGCCTCTCCAATCCACAGATACGCAGTATTTT.

This clonotype occurred a few times. V and J are TRBV6-5 and TRBJ1-1, with D tentatively TRBD1 (6 bases). V was shortened by 2 bases and J by 1 base, with 11 bases between the two germline ends. From germline, CDR1 is MNHEY and CDR2 SVGAGI. This CDR3 contains 15 residues. CDR3 loop: CASSYGGARNTEAFF. The CDR3 DNA sequence: TGTGCCAGCAGTTACGGGGGGGCTAGGAACACTGAAGCTTTCTTT.

The chain joins TRBV7-2 to TRBJ1-5; the D is unclear. The CDR3 consists of 15 residues. Germline CDR1 reads SGHTA; CDR2 reads FQGNSA. V lost 3 bases, J lost 1 base, and 10 bases lay in between. Written as DNA, the CDR3 is TGTGCCAGCAGCTTGGGGTTCGACAGCAATCAGCCCCAGCATTTT. Translated: CASSLGFDSNQPQHF.

This rearrangement joins TRBV7-2 to TRBJ1-2; D not certain. The germline V and J ends were trimmed by 0 bases and 4 bases, with 15 bases remaining between them. The V gene's germline CDR1 is SGHTA and CDR2 FQGNSA. The CDR3 contains 16 residues. The CDR3 bases are TGTGCCAGCAGCTTAGCGTCGATGGCCGGGATCTATGGCTACACCTTC. Translating gives CASSLASMAGIYGYTF.

This clonotype has a handful of counts. The chain carries TRBV18 and TRBJ1-5; 7 bases are a match to TRBD1. With 3 bases clipped from V and 4 bases from J, the junction kept 9 bases outside the gene matches. This CDR3 region has 16 residues. Germline CDR1 reads KGHSH; CDR2 reads LQKENI. CDR3 loop: CASSPLQGVRNQPQHF. CDR3 nucleotides: TGTGCCAGCTCACCTCTCCAGGGGGTGAGGAATCAGCCCCAGCATTTT.

This clonotype has more than one count but fewer than ten. The J gene is TRBJ1-3, the V gene TRBV10-2; 9 bases agree with TRBD1. The trim removed 6 bases at V and 4 bases at J, leaving 4 bases unmatched. CDR3 size: 14 residues. From germline, CDR1 is WSHSY and CDR2 SAAADI. The DNA for the CDR3 is TGCGCCAGCAGACAGGGGGCACAAGGAAACACCATATATTTT. Protein: CASRQGAQGNTIYF.

The chain employs TRBV18 and TRBJ2-2; maybe TRBD2 (6 bases). The CDR3 is 15 amino acids. The V end was cut by 1 base, the J end by 1 base, with 7 bases between. Per the germline V gene, CDR1 is KGHSH and CDR2 is LQKENI. Here the CDR3 reads CASSPLRGNTGELFF. In DNA, the CDR3 is TGTGCCAGCTCACCACTGCGGGGGAACACCGGGGAGCTGTTTTTT.

This clonotype was seen repeatedly, ten times or more. This chain connects TRBV7-8 to TRBJ2-5; 10 positions agree with TRBD2. The trim removed 6 bases at V and 0 bases at J, leaving 7 bases unmatched. The CDR3 totals 16 residues. Germline assignment: CDR1 SGHVS and CDR2 FQNEAQ. The CDR3 spells CASSQPGLAYQETQYF. CDR3 bases: TGTGCCAGCAGTCAACCGGGACTAGCGTACCAAGAGACCCAGTACTTC.

In its sample, this clonotype was seen a few times. V gene TRBV4-3 combines with J gene TRBJ2-4, with 11 bases matching TRBD2. From germline, CDR1 is LGHNA and CDR2 YSLEER. The junction had 4 bases not matched to a gene; V was cut back by 4 bases and J by 8 bases. The length of the CDR3 is 14 residues. The CDR3 DNA follows: TGCGCCAGCAGCCCTACTAGCGGGGGTCACATTCAGTACTTC. Translated, it gives CASSPTSGGHIQYF.

This clonotype was found a few times. The J gene is TRBJ1-2, the V gene TRBV4-3, with D possibly matching TRBD1 (5 bases). Per germline, CDR1 LGHNA and CDR2 YSLEER. The V end was cut by 0 bases, the J end by 3 bases, with 14 bases between. This CDR3 has 16 amino acids. CDR3 nucleotides: TGCGCCAGCAGCCAAGATCGATGGGGCCAGGACTATGGCTACACCTTC. Its translation: CASSQDRWGQDYGYTF.

The CDR3, as DNA: TGTGCCAGCACTCAAGAGTCCTACTATGGCTACACCTTC. Translating gives CASTQESYYGYTF. The V gene is TRBV6-2 or TRBV6-3, the J gene TRBJ1-2; D is undetermined. V lost 7 bases and J 3 bases, leaving 12 bases between the germline ends. The germline gives CDR1 MNHEY, CDR2 SVGEGT. The CDR3 has 13 residues.

This clonotype was found a few times. The chain employs TRBV6-6 and TRBJ2-3; perhaps TRBD2 as D (6 bases). Trimming removed 2 bases from V and 4 bases from J, with 16 bases in between. Germline lookup yields CDR1 MNHNY and CDR2 SVGAGI (reference sequence). This CDR3 has 16 residues. The CDR3 DNA reads as TGTGCCAGCAGTTACCGGGAATGGGGGGTCCCAGATACGCAGTATTTT. This sequence encodes CASSYREWGVPDTQYF.

The J gene is TRBJ2-5, the V gene TRBV4-2, with 14 positions matching TRBD2. Germline CDR1 LGHNA, CDR2 YNFKEQ. J was trimmed by 0 bases and V by 0 bases; bases with no gene match: 6. This CDR3 comprises 19 residues. Here the CDR3 reads CASSQEGTSGGAYQETQYF. DNA for the CDR3: TGTGCCAGCAGCCAAGAGGGGACTAGCGGGGGTGCTTACCAAGAGACCCAGTACTTC.

This clonotype has only a few counts. The genes are TRBV7-2 and TRBJ1-1; D not certain. V lost 0 bases and J lost 0, with 5 bases in between. CDR1 is SGHTA and CDR2 is FQGNSA in the germline V gene. CDR3 length: 14 amino acids. The CDR3 loop reads CASSLAILNTEAFF. CDR3 in DNA: TGTGCCAGCAGCTTAGCGATCCTGAACACTGAAGCTTTCTTT.

This clonotype appeared a few times. The CDR3 spells CSVAQGAYQPQHF. DNA for the CDR3: TGCAGCGTTGCTCAGGGCGCGTATCAGCCCCAGCATTTT. The chain has TRBV29-1 and TRBJ1-5, with D perhaps matching TRBD1 (5 bases). Germline-derived CDR1 and CDR2 are SQVTM and ANQGSEA. CDR3 length: 13 residues. With 4 bases removed from V and 5 bases from J, the gap between germline ends came to 12 bases.

The chain carries TRBV24-1 and TRBJ2-1; D gene unclear. The CDR3 totals 16 residues. Germline CDR1 reads KGHDR; CDR2 reads SFDVKD. V was pared by 3 bases and J by 0 bases, with 11 bases between. The CDR3 sequence is CATSDGLGTSYNEQFF. CDR3 DNA sequence: TGTGCCACCAGTGATGGGCTGGGAACCTCCTACAATGAGCAGTTCTTC.

This clonotype has only a few counts. The chain recombines TRBV7-3 with TRBJ2-1; D is unresolved. Per germline, CDR1 SGHTA and CDR2 FQGTGA. The CDR3 length is 14 residues. Trimming removed 2 bases from V and 4 bases from J, with 9 bases in between. This CDR3 reads CASSLGTLYNEQFF. CDR3 in DNA: TGTGCCAGCAGCTTAGGTACACTGTACAATGAGCAGTTCTTC.

The genes are TRBV7-9 and TRBJ1-1, with D hard to call. The germline V gene has CDR1 SEHNR and CDR2 FQNEAQ (reference sequence). The V and J ends lost 1 base and 4 bases respectively, with 7 bases between them. The CDR3 length is 13 residues. The CDR3 region has the DNA TGTGCCAGCAGCTTAGTCGGGAGCACTGAAGCTTTCTTT. It translates to CASSLVGSTEAFF. Using reference TRBV7-9 and TRBJ1-1 for the parts outside the CDR3, the full variable domain is DTGVSQNPRHKITKRGQNVTFRCDPISEHNRLYWYRQTLGQGPEFLTYFQNEAQLEKSRLLSDRFSAERPKGSFSTLEIQRTEQGDSAMYLCASSLVGSTEAFFGQGTRLTVV.

At least ten counts were recorded for this clonotype. The V gene is TRBV7-9, the J gene TRBJ1-1; D not certain. CDR3 length equals 12 residues. Trimming cost V 5 bases and J 10 bases, with 14 bases left between them. CDR1 and CDR2 (germline): SEHNR, FQNEAQ (reference sequence). The CDR3 here is CASSPGGPGAFF. The CDR3 bases are TGTGCCAGCAGCCCTGGCGGCCCTGGAGCTTTCTTT.

V is TRBV5-1 and J is TRBJ2-5, with D tentatively TRBD1 (6 bases). This CDR3 contains 14 residues. CDR1 is SGHRS, CDR2 YFSETQ, per germline. Between the trimmed V and J ends, which lost 1 base and 5 bases, there was a span of 12 bases. The DNA of the CDR3 is TGCGCCAGCAGCTTGCAGGGGCTCGGGGAGACCCAGTACTTC. Translating it yields CASSLQGLGETQYF.

This clonotype has ten or more counts. The chain uses TRBV7-9 and TRBJ1-2, with D hard to call. CDR1 and CDR2 from the germline V gene are SEHNR and FQNEAQ (reference sequence). CDR3 length equals 14 residues. V was trimmed by 1 base and J by 2 bases, leaving 8 bases between them. The CDR3 spells CASSLGWQNYGYTF. CDR3 coding DNA: TGTGCCAGCAGCTTAGGTTGGCAAAACTATGGCTACACCTTC.

This clonotype was seen repeatedly, ten times or more. The chain has TRBV3-1 and TRBJ2-5; D ambiguous. V was clipped by 0 bases and J by 4 bases, with 9 bases between them. The CDR3 length is 14 residues. CDR1 and CDR2 (germline): LGHDT, YNNKEL (reference sequence). For the CDR3, the DNA is TGTGCCAGCAGCCAAGACCCGGGCCGAGAGACCCAGTACTTC. This codes for CASSQDPGRETQYF.

This clonotype was picked up a small number of times. J is TRBJ1-2 and V is TRBV25-1; D unresolved. The V gene lost 1 base and the J gene lost 1 base, with 19 bases spanning the gap. The germline V gene encodes CDR1 MGHDK and CDR2 SYGVNS. CDR3 length equals 18 residues. The CDR3 here is CASSELGPSAPLNYGYTF. DNA of the CDR3: TGTGCCAGCAGTGAATTGGGCCCTTCCGCCCCTCTTAACTATGGCTACACCTTC.

As DNA, the CDR3 is TGTGCCACCAGCAGGACTAGGGCCGAGACCCAGTACTTC. This gives the protein CATSRTRAETQYF. The rearrangement joins TRBV15 to TRBJ2-5; D perhaps matches TRBD2 (6 bases). This CDR3 spans 13 amino acids. Trimming took off 3 bases at V and 5 bases at J, with 10 bases between the two ends. Germline V lookup: CDR1 LNHNV, CDR2 YYDKDF (reference sequence).

The V and J genes are TRBV3-1 and TRBJ2-2; D is undetermined. This CDR3 region has 14 residues. Trimming cost V 1 base and J 1 base, with 4 bases left between them. Germline CDR1 is LGHDT and CDR2 is YNNKEL (reference sequence). The CDR3 here is CASSQALNTGELFF. CDR3 nucleotide sequence: TGTGCCAGCAGCCAAGCTCTGAACACCGGGGAGCTGTTTTTT.

In its sample, this clonotype was seen many times. The V call is TRBV7-8, the J call TRBJ2-1, with D possibly matching TRBD1 (6 bases). The V and J ends lost 8 bases and 7 bases respectively, with 15 bases between them. The CDR3 runs 13 residues. Germline lookup yields CDR1 SGHVS and CDR2 FQNEAQ. CDR3 protein: CASEPGQPNEQFF. For the CDR3, the DNA is TGTGCCAGCGAACCGGGACAACCGAATGAGCAGTTCTTC.